Shown below are 32 T cell receptor beta chains from a single sample sequenced in a study of T cells expressing NK-cell markers. TCRdb processed the 5' RACE reads again and assigns one entry to each CDR3 protein, with no DNA. This table holds around 140,000 distinct CDR3 sequences. Sequenced material: blood T cells: a sorted CD56 or NKG2C T cell subset, CD4+ or CD8+ T cells, or bulk PBMC T cells (not recorded which). The receptors here all came from a man between 18 and 35 years old in good health.

The chain is built from TRBV7-2 and TRBJ2-5; TCRdb reports TRBD2, a call that lacks DNA to check it against. The CDR3 runs 16 residues. CDR1 and CDR2 (germline): SGHTA, FQGNSA. CDR3 amino acids: CASSHGTSGAGETQYF.

The chain combines TRBV30 with TRBJ1-6; TCRdb names TRBD1, which stays unverified in the absence of DNA. The CDR3 covers 15 residues. Germline V gene sequence: CDR1 GTSNPN, CDR2 SVGIG (reference sequence). The CDR3 loop is CAWREGATVNSPLHF.

The chain carries TRBV9 and TRBJ2-5; lacking DNA, the TRBD1 call made by TCRdb goes unchecked. Germline lookup yields CDR1 SGDLS and CDR2 YYNGEE. The CDR3 is made up of 15 amino acids. The CDR3 protein is CASSPTFPGQETQYF.

The CDR3: CASSPTGTSGSTDTQYF. The J gene is TRBJ2-3, the V gene TRBV6-4; with no DNA, the TCRdb D assignment of TRBD2 cannot be verified. This CDR3 region has 17 residues. Germline V CDR1 and CDR2: MRHNA, SNTAGT.

The chain recombines TRBV7-9 with TRBJ2-1; the TRBD2 assignment by TCRdb is unverifiable without DNA. Germline CDR1 and CDR2: SEHNR and FQNEAQ (reference sequence). The CDR3 length is 17 residues. The CDR3 region is CASRGTSGRASYNEQFF.

The chain is built from TRBV27 and TRBJ2-7; the TCRdb call, TRBD1, lacks DNA for checking. The germline CDR1 and CDR2 sequences are MNHEY and SMNVEV (reference sequence). The CDR3 extends over 19 amino acids. CDR3 protein: CASSLRGGPTGTEKDEQYF.

V gene TRBV7-9 combines with J gene TRBJ2-7; checking the TCRdb D call of TRBD1 is not possible without DNA. The CDR3 totals 13 residues. CDR1 is SEHNR and CDR2 is FQNEAQ in the germline V gene (reference sequence). The chain's CDR3 is CASSLTTLGEQYF.

This sequence joins TRBV11-3 and TRBJ2-1; TCRdb designates TRBD2, a call that cannot be tested without DNA. Germline lookup yields CDR1 SGHNT and CDR2 YENEEA. This CDR3 is built from 15 residues. The CDR3 region is CASSHPETSVNEQFF. The full variable domain, completed using reference TRBV11-3 and TRBJ2-1, is EAGVVQSPRYKIIEKKQPVAFWCNPISGHNTLYWYLQNLGQGPELLIRYENEEAVDDSQLPKDRFSAERLKGVDSTLKIQPAELGDSAVYLCASSHPETSVNEQFFGPGTRLTVL.

The rearrangement joins TRBV12-3 or TRBV12-4 to TRBJ2-1; the D gene TCRdb calls, TRBD1, cannot be checked with no DNA. The CDR3 runs 16 residues. The CDR3 protein is CASSLLRARAYNEQFF.

The V and J genes are TRBV27 and TRBJ2-5. CDR1 and CDR2 from the germline V gene are MNHEY and SMNVEV (reference sequence). The CDR3 runs to 12 residues. The CDR3 loop reads CASIPVQETQYF.

This sequence joins TRBV30 and TRBJ1-2. This CDR3 contains 12 residues. The germline gives CDR1 GTSNPN, CDR2 SVGIG (reference sequence). The CDR3 is CALTKAVYGYTF.

This chain links TRBV29-1 with TRBJ2-2. The length of the CDR3 is 13 residues. The germline V gene has CDR1 SQVTM and CDR2 ANQGSEA. This CDR3 is CSVDSTNTGELFF.

This chain's CDR3 is CASSQVRGYGETQYF. This sequence joins TRBV4-3 and TRBJ2-5; TCRdb picks TRBD1, but there is no DNA to check that call. The length of the CDR3 is 15 residues. Germline V CDR1 and CDR2: LGHNA, YSLEER.

The chain links TRBV5-1 to TRBJ1-1; lacking DNA, the TRBD1 call made by TCRdb goes unchecked. Per germline, CDR1 SGHRS and CDR2 YFSETQ. The length of the CDR3 is 14 residues. The CDR3 loop reads CASSPGRTNTEAFF.

CDR3 region: CASSQDGLTGETQYF. The chain is built from TRBV4-2 and TRBJ2-5; the D gene TCRdb calls, TRBD2, cannot be checked with no DNA. Germline V gene data show CDR1 as LGHNA and CDR2 as YNFKEQ. CDR3 size: 15 residues.

This chain joins TRBV6-2 or TRBV6-3 and TRBJ2-1; the TRBD1 assignment by TCRdb is unverifiable without DNA. There are 20 residues in the CDR3. CDR1 and CDR2 from the germline V gene are MNHEY and SVGEGT. The CDR3 sequence is CASSSTPGTGAVRSYNEQFF.

The chain couples TRBV7-7 to TRBJ2-3; TCRdb picks TRBD1, but there is no DNA to check that call. The CDR3 extends over 15 amino acids. CDR1 is SSHAT, CDR2 FNYEAQ, per germline (reference sequence). This CDR3 is CASSAAGQGTDTQYF.

This chain connects TRBV20-1 to TRBJ2-2. CDR1 is DFQATT and CDR2 is SNEGSKA in the germline V gene (reference sequence). This CDR3 spans 12 amino acids. The CDR3 reads CSVVDPTGELFF.

The chain uses TRBV4-3 and TRBJ2-5. The CDR3 length is 16 residues. CDR1 LGHNA and CDR2 YSLEER come from the germline V gene. This chain's CDR3 is CASSRSGEERFETQYF.

CDR3 in amino acids: CASSLTGVSDDTQYF. The V call is TRBV7-3, the J call TRBJ2-3. The CDR3 is made up of 15 amino acids. Germline V gene sequence: CDR1 SGHTA, CDR2 FQGTGA.

This rearrangement joins TRBV5-4 to TRBJ2-2. Germline lookup yields CDR1 SGHNT and CDR2 YYREEE (reference sequence). The CDR3 extends over 16 amino acids. Here the CDR3 reads CASSLFGSPNTGELFF. Filled out from reference TRBV5-4 and TRBJ2-2, the complete variable domain reads ETGVTQSPTHLIKTRGQQVTLRCSSQSGHNTVSWYQQALGQGPQFIFQYYREEENGRGNFPPRFSGLQFPNYSSELNVNALELDDSALYLCASSLFGSPNTGELFFGEGSRLTVL.

The gene calls are TRBV12-3 or TRBV12-4 and TRBJ1-5; TCRdb lists TRBD1, though no DNA is available to test this call. The CDR3 has 15 amino acids. The chain's CDR3 is CASSFNAGSNQPQHF.

Here the CDR3 reads CASSDGLALRTDTQYF. The chain has TRBV6-1 and TRBJ2-3; checking the TCRdb D call of TRBD2 is not possible without DNA. This CDR3 is built from 16 residues. Germline loops: CDR1 MNHNS, CDR2 SASEGT.

The CDR3 protein is CASSPTPGGVEDEQFF. J is TRBJ2-1 and V is TRBV11-2; TCRdb's D gene call, TRBD1, goes unchecked for lack of DNA. Germline V gene lookup returns CDR1 SGHAT and CDR2 FQNNGV. CDR3 length equals 16 residues.

The chain employs TRBV4-3 and TRBJ1-1. This CDR3 comprises 13 residues. Germline CDR1 LGHNA, CDR2 YSLEER. CDR3 sequence: CASSRTAYTEAFF.

This rearrangement joins TRBV3-1 to TRBJ2-7. Per the germline V gene, CDR1 is LGHDT and CDR2 is YNNKEL (reference sequence). This CDR3 is 12 amino acids long. CDR3 sequence: CASSQRVWEQYF.

The CDR3: CASKRAGEETQYF. This chain connects TRBV6-1 to TRBJ2-5; TCRdb returns TRBD2, unconfirmable since there is no DNA. Germline assignment: CDR1 MNHNS and CDR2 SASEGT. There are 13 residues in the CDR3.

V gene TRBV27 combines with J gene TRBJ1-2; the TRBD1 assignment by TCRdb is unverifiable without DNA. Looked up from germline, CDR1 is MNHEY and CDR2 is SMNVEV (reference sequence). This CDR3 spans 13 amino acids. CDR3 amino acids: CASRPRGGYGYTF.

The chain combines TRBV12-3 or TRBV12-4 with TRBJ1-1; the D call from TCRdb, TRBD1, cannot be confirmed without DNA. The length of the CDR3 is 15 residues. CDR3 sequence reads: CASRPDGEWGTEAFF.

V is TRBV16 and J is TRBJ2-7; TCRdb returns TRBD2, unconfirmable since there is no DNA. The CDR3 sequence is 13 residues long. Germline CDR1 and CDR2: KGHSY and FQNENV. CDR3 loop: CASSPSSAVEQYF.

This chain's CDR3 is CASSDPGGTGTGELFF. The chain recombines TRBV25-1 with TRBJ2-2; TCRdb lists TRBD1, though no DNA is available to test this call. The CDR3 has 16 amino acids. Germline CDR1 MGHDK, CDR2 SYGVNS.

This chain uses TRBV6-2 or TRBV6-3 with TRBJ1-5; the TRBD1 assignment by TCRdb is unverifiable without DNA. CDR3 length equals 13 residues. Germline CDR1 MNHEY, CDR2 SVGEGT. This CDR3 reads CATGQGGNQPQHF.